The clone carrying this TCR beta chain was observed a handful of times. No antigen is known for it. This specimen belongs to a study of response to subunit inactivated influenza vaccine. Overall study results and limits: Authors suggested seasonal influenza vaccinations each recruit few new T cells.

TCRdb ran MiXCR on the RT-PCR reads and lists one entry per CDR3 protein. The sample lists about 500,000 distinct CDR3 sequences; 16% were seen once. The length of the CDR3 is 15 residues. V lost 2 bases, J lost 8 bases, and 18 bases lay in between. Germline V gene lookup returns CDR1 SEHNR and CDR2 FQNEAQ (reference sequence). The V call is TRBV7-9, the J call TRBJ1-2, with unresolved D. The sequencing here drew on CD4+ T cells sorted from PBMCs, taken less than 25 months after vaccination. This TCR was sampled from a man between 50 and 69 years old who received an inactivated influenza vaccine. The CDR3 bases are TGTGCCAGCAGCTTAATCCCAGCTGCGAGGCGGGGCTACACCTTC. Its protein is CASSLIPAARRGYTF.